This passage covers 28 T cell receptor beta chains from one sample sequenced in a study of cytomegalovirus exposure and HLA in healthy donors. Primers included in the PCR were 60 Vbeta and 13 Jbeta primers. The table came from immunoSEQ multiplex PCR; TCRdb's copy has only in-frame clones and leaves some out. The data show 200,000 or so clones, with over 65% seen just once and roughly 0.62% held by the top ten. Sequencing was carried out using PBMCs. The receptor source for this set is a man younger than 35 in good health and CMV-seronegative.

A note on this clone: A junction end diverges from the germline sequence, so it may reflect a read error. CDR3 nucleotide sequence: TGTGCTAGCAGCTTAGTTACAGCGGGAGAACACAATGAGCAGTTCTTC. It translates to CASSLVTAGEHNEQFF. This chain links TRBV7-7 with TRBJ2-1, with TRBD2 matching over 8 bases. The CDR3 has 16 amino acids. Germline V gene sequence: CDR1 SSHAT, CDR2 FNYEAQ (reference sequence).

V is TRBV28 and J is TRBJ1-2; TRBD1 matches at 7 bases. The CDR3 is 16 amino acids. The junction had 10 bases not matched to a gene; V was cut back by 6 bases and J by 0 bases. Per the germline V gene, CDR1 is MDHEN and CDR2 is SYDVKM. The CDR3 spells CASSLLPGQSNYGYTF. In DNA, the CDR3 is TGTGCCAGCAGCCTGCTACCGGGACAGTCTAACTATGGCTACACCTTC.

J is TRBJ1-4 and V is TRBV29-1, with TRBD1 matching over 9 bases. The J segment lost 8 bases and the V segment lost 7 bases, leaving 5 bases of the junction unmatched. CDR1 SQVTM and CDR2 ANQGSEA come from the germline V gene. This CDR3 contains 12 residues. CDR3 DNA sequence: TGCAGCGCCGGACAGGGGCGAGAAAAACTGTTTTTT. Residues: CSAGQGREKLFF.

The genes are TRBV28 and TRBJ2-7; the match to TRBD1 covers 9 bases. This CDR3 is 15 amino acids long. Losses at the gene ends were 7 bases for V and 6 bases for J; bases not matched to a gene: 13. The germline gives CDR1 MDHEN, CDR2 SYDVKM. For the CDR3, the DNA is TGTGCCAGCACCTCTCCCGGACAGGGGACGTCCGAGCAGTACTTC. Its protein product is CASTSPGQGTSEQYF.

This chain uses TRBV4-1 with TRBJ2-1, with D unresolved. Germline CDR1 MGHRA, CDR2 YSYEKL. Trimming removed 6 bases from V and 2 bases from J, with 17 bases in between. The CDR3 runs to 16 residues. In nucleotides, the CDR3 is TGCGCCAGCAGTTTCCTACCTGGTATTGCCTACAATGAGCAGTTCTTC. Protein sequence: CASSFLPGIAYNEQFF.

This CDR3 is CASSRGQGAGTGELFF. In DNA, the CDR3 is TGTGCCAGCAGCCGAGGACAGGGAGCGGGCACCGGGGAGCTGTTTTTT. J is TRBJ2-2 and V is TRBV5-5, with 8 bases matching TRBD1. Unmatched junction bases numbered 9, after V lost 4 bases and J lost 4 bases. Germline CDR1 reads SGHKS; CDR2 reads YYEKEE (reference sequence). CDR3 length: 16 amino acids.

On this clone itself: The sample holds other DNA sequences that translate to the same CDR3. The chain is built from TRBV6-5 and TRBJ2-4, with D possibly matching TRBD1 (5 bases). The germline V gene has CDR1 MNHEY and CDR2 SVGAGI. V lost 5 bases, J lost 4 bases, and 12 bases lay in between. This CDR3 region has 14 residues. CDR3 sequence (DNA): TGTGCCAGCAGTACGCAGGGATCGAAAAACATTCAGTACTTC. Amino acids: CASSTQGSKNIQYF.

This sequence joins TRBV9 and TRBJ1-3; 10 positions agree with TRBD1. The V and J ends lost 3 bases and 6 bases, in that order; junction bases with no gene match: 6. This CDR3 is 15 amino acids long. CDR1 is SGDLS, CDR2 YYNGEE, per germline. In DNA, the CDR3 is TGTGCCAGCAGCGCTGGACAGGGGGGTCCAAACACCATATATTTT. As protein: CASSAGQGGPNTIYF.

This chain links TRBV23-1 with TRBJ1-5; 7 positions agree with TRBD1. TRBV23-1 is an ORF; its function is uncertain. The V gene end was trimmed by 8 bases and the J gene end by 6 bases; junction bases not matched to a gene: 13. The CDR3 loop spans 15 amino acids. CDR3 loop: CASGSRGRWVQPQHF. The CDR3 nucleotides read TGCGCCAGCGGATCAAGGGGGCGATGGGTTCAGCCCCAGCATTTT.

The rearrangement joins TRBV2 to TRBJ2-2; 7 bases are a match to TRBD1. The CDR3 contains 14 residues. With 8 bases clipped from V and 1 base from J, the junction kept 4 bases outside the gene matches. Germline V gene lookup returns CDR1 SNHLY and CDR2 FYNNEI. The DNA for the CDR3 is TGTGCCAGCCTTTGGGACAGGAACACCGGGGAGCTGTTTTTT. Translated, it gives CASLWDRNTGELFF.

This clone was observed a few times. The chain uses TRBV28 and TRBJ1-5; D possibly corresponds to TRBD1 (5 bases). CDR3 length: 16 amino acids. Germline loops: CDR1 MDHEN, CDR2 SYDVKM. V dropped 6 bases and J dropped 2 bases, with 17 bases sitting between them. CDR3 DNA sequence: TGTGCCAGCAGCCTCCCCCCAGGGATGGGCAATCAGCCCCAGCATTTT. Its protein is CASSLPPGMGNQPQHF.

The CDR3 bases are TGTGCCAGCAGCTTAGCCCAGGCGAACACTGAAGCTTTCTTT. As protein: CASSLAQANTEAFF. The chain carries TRBV11-2 and TRBJ1-1; D remains unclear. Germline lookup yields CDR1 SGHAT and CDR2 FQNNGV. This CDR3 region has 14 residues. With 1 base removed from V and 1 base from J, the gap between germline ends came to 7 bases.

CDR3 nucleotides: TGTGCCAGCAGCCAAGCTCTGGGACAGGGGGGCGAGCAGTACTTC. Its protein is CASSQALGQGGEQYF. The gene calls are TRBV14 and TRBJ2-7; TRBD1 matches 11 bases. Germline loops: CDR1 SGHDN, CDR2 FVKESK. The CDR3 is 15 residues long. J lost 6 bases, V lost 1 base, and 5 bases had no gene match. Full variable domain (missing parts from reference TRBV14 and TRBJ2-7): EAGVTQFPSHSVIEKGQTVTLRCDPISGHDNLYWYRRVMGKEIKFLLHFVKESKQDESGMPNNRFLAERTGGTYSTLKVQPAELEDSGVYFCASSQALGQGGEQYFGPGTRLTVT.

The rearrangement links TRBV7-2 to TRBJ2-4; 9 bases align to TRBD1. The CDR3 has 14 residues. The V and J ends lost 3 bases and 10 bases, in that order; junction bases with no gene match: 7. From germline, CDR1 is SGHTA and CDR2 FQGNSA. CDR3 region: CASSFWRDREIQYF. For the CDR3, the DNA is TGTGCCAGCAGCTTCTGGCGGGACAGGGAGATTCAGTACTTC.

The gene calls are TRBV9 and TRBJ2-1; D remains unclear. Germline V gene sequence: CDR1 SGDLS, CDR2 YYNGEE. Trimming stripped 5 bases from V and 4 bases from J, with 16 bases between. The CDR3 consists of 15 residues. CDR3 region: CASRSVGAGYNEQFF. DNA for the CDR3: TGTGCCAGCAGGTCCGTGGGCGCTGGATACAATGAGCAGTTCTTC.

The V call is TRBV5-1, the J call TRBJ1-1, with 7 bases fitting TRBD1. The length of the CDR3 is 16 residues. Per the germline V gene, CDR1 is SGHRS and CDR2 is YFSETQ. Trimming at V came to 0 bases and at J to 5 bases, leaving 10 bases not matched to a gene. Written as DNA, the CDR3 is TGCGCCAGCAGCTTGGTGTACAGGGGTTCGGGAACTGAAGCTTTCTTT. This codes for CASSLVYRGSGTEAFF.

The chain has TRBV2 and TRBJ2-2, with TRBD1 identical over 7 bases. The ends lost 6 bases at V and 8 bases at J; junction bases unmatched: 6. This CDR3 is built from 13 residues. Germline CDR1 reads SNHLY; CDR2 reads FYNNEI. CDR3 region: CASSTGVTGELFF. The CDR3 coding sequence is TGTGCCAGCAGCACAGGGGTTACGGGGGAGCTGTTTTTT.

The chain couples TRBV9 to TRBJ2-2; TRBD2 is a possible D gene (6 bases). Germline CDR1 SGDLS, CDR2 YYNGEE. The CDR3 covers 13 residues. This CDR3 is CASRRGHTGELFF. CDR3 coding DNA: TGTGCTTCTCGGAGGGGACACACCGGGGAGCTGTTTTTT.

On this clone: The junction and the germline gene differ at one end; a read error may be behind it. The chain recombines TRBV7-7 with TRBJ2-1; 7 bases align to TRBD2. The CDR3 consists of 15 residues. Germline CDR1 reads SSHAT; CDR2 reads FNYEAQ (reference sequence). CDR3: CASSVRLAAYNEQFF. CDR3 in DNA: TGTGCTAGCAGCGTGAGGCTAGCGGCTTACAATGAGCAGTTCTTC.

Points on this clone: One end of the junction fails to match germline, which may point to a read error. The gene calls are TRBV6-5 and TRBJ1-2; D gene ambiguous. Germline-derived CDR1 and CDR2 are MNHEY and SVGAGI. This CDR3 comprises 11 residues. The CDR3 spells CASSYGGHFSF. The CDR3, as DNA: TGTGCCAGCAGTTACGGAGGCCATTTCTCCTTC.

This clone has more than one count but fewer than ten. V gene TRBV6-1 combines with J gene TRBJ2-3; 10 nucleotides line up with TRBD1. The CDR3 sequence is 16 residues long. Trimming at V came to 3 bases and at J to 5 bases, leaving 8 bases not matched to a gene. Germline V gene lookup returns CDR1 MNHNS and CDR2 SASEGT. CDR3 amino acids: CASSEWDRGFIDTQYF. The CDR3 coding sequence is TGTGCCAGCAGTGAGTGGGACAGGGGATTCATAGATACGCAGTATTTT.

The chain uses TRBV7-9 and TRBJ1-4, with 9 nucleotides matching TRBD1. V trimming: 6 bases; J trimming: 5 bases; junction bases outside the gene matches: 4. Germline V gene sequence: CDR1 SEHNR, CDR2 FQNEAQ (reference sequence). The CDR3 is made up of 14 amino acids. CDR3 bases: TGTGCCAGCAGACCGGGACAGGGAAATGAAAAACTGTTTTTT. It yields the protein CASRPGQGNEKLFF.

The chain is built from TRBV25-1 and TRBJ1-4, with TRBD1 identical over 9 bases. Germline CDR1 is MGHDK and CDR2 is SYGVNS. Trimming at V came to 3 bases and at J to 4 bases, leaving 3 bases not matched to a gene. This CDR3 has 15 residues. CDR3 loop: CASSEMTGGNEKLFF. The CDR3, as DNA: TGTGCCAGCAGTGAGATGACAGGGGGTAATGAAAAACTGTTTTTT.

The chain carries TRBV2 and TRBJ2-2, with D possibly matching TRBD1 (5 bases). Germline CDR1 reads SNHLY; CDR2 reads FYNNEI. V was cut by 6 bases and J by 6 bases, with 17 bases left in between. CDR3 length equals 15 residues. CDR3 sequence reads: CASRGFSQGSGELFF. The CDR3 bases are TGTGCCAGCAGGGGTTTTAGCCAGGGTTCCGGGGAGCTGTTTTTT.

The chain uses TRBV29-1 and TRBJ1-2; the D gene is possibly TRBD1 (6 bases). In germline, CDR1 is SQVTM, CDR2 ANQGSEA. Trimming left V 4 bases short and J 8 bases short, with 17 bases between. The CDR3 contains 13 residues. The CDR3 sequence: CSVVTAGARGYTF. DNA for the CDR3: TGCAGCGTTGTCACGGCAGGGGCACGGGGCTACACCTTC. The whole variable domain, filled in from reference TRBV29-1 and TRBJ1-2, reads SAVISQKPSRDICQRGTSLTIQCQVDSQVTMMFWYRQQPGQSLTLIATANQGSEATYESGFVIDKFPISRPNLTFSTLTVSNMSPEDSSIYLCSVVTAGARGYTFGSGTRLTVV.

The chain couples TRBV6-5 to TRBJ1-2, with TRBD1 identical over 7 bases. The ends lost 5 bases at V and 4 bases at J; junction bases unmatched: 10. The CDR3 has 15 amino acids. Germline loops: CDR1 MNHEY, CDR2 SVGAGI. CDR3 sequence reads: CASSAILTGSYGYTF. The CDR3 coding sequence is TGTGCCAGCAGTGCCATTCTGACAGGGAGCTATGGCTACACCTTC.

V and J are TRBV7-9 and TRBJ2-1; a possible D gene is TRBD2 (6 bases). Trimming left V 11 bases short and J 13 bases short, with 18 bases between. Looked up from germline, CDR1 is SEHNR and CDR2 is FQNEAQ (reference sequence). There are 11 residues in the CDR3. The CDR3 reads CAVWGGGYQFF. In nucleotides, the CDR3 is TGTGCCGTATGGGGAGGAGGGTATCAGTTCTTC.

The V call is TRBV29-1, the J call TRBJ1-1; 9 bases match TRBD1. The CDR3 loop spans 13 amino acids. Losses at the gene ends were 7 bases for V and 1 base for J; bases not matched to a gene: 4. Germline V lookup: CDR1 SQVTM, CDR2 ANQGSEA. Here the CDR3 DNA reads TGCAGCGCCCGGGACAGGGAGAACACTGAAGCTTTCTTT. Translating gives CSARDRENTEAFF.